Each of the 24 T cell receptor beta chains below was sequenced from the same sample in a study of response to subunit inactivated influenza vaccine listed by TCRdb under 2018. The library was generated by RT-PCR. TCRdb lists the instrument as Illumina HiSeq 2500. TCRdb handled the public reads itself, with Q25 trimming in fastp and clone calling in MiXCR, and kept productive beta chains. Each record represents a unique CDR3 protein, reported with the most common genes and DNA among its rows. This sample comprises 250,000 to 350,000 distinct CDR3 sequences, approximately 21% of them detected only once. Clones ranked in the top ten supply about 9.4% of the sample. The sample in question was PBMCs from blood, obtained approximately 20 months after vaccination. Receptors originate from a man in his fifties or sixties who received an inactivated influenza vaccine. Donor details come from another sample of the same person, matched by shared clones.

This clonotype occurred many times. The genes are TRBV5-1 and TRBJ1-5; D perhaps matches TRBD1 (5 bases). CDR1 SGHRS and CDR2 YFSETQ come from the germline V gene. This CDR3 is 13 amino acids long. V shed 1 base and J shed 5 bases, with 7 bases lying between them. This chain's CDR3 is CASSLQGDQPQHF. CDR3 bases: TGCGCCAGCAGCTTGCAGGGCGATCAGCCCCAGCATTTT.

The chain joins TRBV6-5 to TRBJ1-1; perhaps TRBD1 as D (6 bases). The CDR3 has 12 amino acids. The V end lost 6 bases, the J end lost 3 bases, and 8 bases lay between the germline ends. Looked up from germline, CDR1 is MNHEY and CDR2 is SVGAGI. The CDR3: CASSGQYTEAFF. The CDR3 DNA is TGTGCCAGCAGCGGACAGTACACTGAAGCTTTCTTT.

Ten or more counts support this clonotype. The V gene is TRBV5-1, the J gene TRBJ1-1; D is possibly TRBD1 (5 bases). This CDR3 has 15 residues. Germline V gives CDR1 SGHRS, CDR2 YFSETQ. With 4 bases removed from V and 4 bases from J, the gap between germline ends came to 17 bases. CDR3 sequence: CASSLDPVGGTEAFF. CDR3 in DNA: TGCGCCAGCAGCCTAGACCCGGTCGGGGGCACTGAAGCTTTCTTT.

V is TRBV5-1 and J is TRBJ2-5; 11 nucleotides agree with TRBD1. Germline CDR1 is SGHRS and CDR2 is YFSETQ. The CDR3 runs to 15 residues. Trimming took 4 bases from V and 3 from J; bases not matched to a gene: 5. The CDR3 region is CASSGGTGGEETQYF. CDR3 nucleotides: TGCGCCAGCAGCGGAGGGACAGGGGGTGAAGAGACCCAGTACTTC.

The CDR3 DNA is TGTGCCAGCTCACCCCCCGCCTTGAGCGGCTCCTACAATGAGCAGTTCTTC. This encodes CASSPPALSGSYNEQFF. This chain joins TRBV18 and TRBJ2-1; tentatively, D is TRBD2 (5 bases). V lost 3 bases and J lost 0, with 15 bases in between. The CDR3 loop spans 17 amino acids. CDR1 and CDR2 (germline): KGHSH, LQKENI.

This clonotype has a handful of counts. This rearrangement joins TRBV11-2 to TRBJ1-5; D is undetermined. CDR1 SGHAT and CDR2 FQNNGV come from the germline V gene. CDR3 length: 19 residues. V lost 4 bases and J 1 base, leaving 23 bases between the germline ends. CDR3 sequence: CASSSPVGQPALSNQPQHF. The CDR3 nucleotides are TGTGCCAGCAGCTCTCCTGTTGGGCAGCCGGCCCTAAGCAATCAGCCCCAGCATTTT.

This clonotype was seen repeatedly, ten times or more. This sequence joins TRBV29-1 and TRBJ1-1; perhaps TRBD1 as D (5 bases). From germline, CDR1 is SQVTM and CDR2 ANQGSEA. The CDR3 spans 13 residues. The ends were cut back, 4 bases at V and 0 bases at J, with 9 bases in the middle. The CDR3 nucleotides read TGCAGCGTTGCGGGGGGGGTGAACACTGAAGCTTTCTTT. Translating gives CSVAGGVNTEAFF.

The chain has TRBV10-3 and TRBJ2-2, with no clear D. This CDR3 contains 14 residues. V was clipped by 6 bases and J by 2 bases, with 10 bases between them. Germline-derived CDR1 and CDR2 are ENHRY and SYGVKD. The CDR3 nucleotides are TGTGCCATCAGACACAATCAAAACACCGGGGAGCTGTTTTTT. It yields the protein CAIRHNQNTGELFF.

The chain has TRBV5-1 and TRBJ1-1; D gene ambiguous. With 4 bases removed from V and 1 base from J, the gap between germline ends came to 11 bases. This CDR3 region has 14 residues. Per germline, CDR1 SGHRS and CDR2 YFSETQ. The CDR3 here is CASSPGLQNTEAFF. The CDR3 DNA is TGCGCCAGCAGCCCCGGACTGCAGAACACTGAAGCTTTCTTT.

This clonotype was picked up a small number of times. The V call is TRBV12-3 or TRBV12-4, the J call TRBJ1-2; the D is unclear. Trimming left V 7 bases short and J 8 bases short, with 14 bases between. The CDR3 has 12 amino acids. CDR3 protein: CASTLGGVGYTF. CDR3 coding DNA: TGTGCCAGCACCTTGGGCGGCGTGGGCTACACCTTC.

This clonotype was seen more than once but under ten times. The rearrangement joins TRBV27 to TRBJ1-2, with 7 bases lining up with TRBD1. The germline gives CDR1 MNHEY, CDR2 SMNVEV (reference sequence). This CDR3 has 14 amino acids. V dropped 3 bases and J dropped 4; count of bases not matched to a gene: 5. CDR3 amino acids: CASSFWGQSYGYTF. As DNA, the CDR3 is TGTGCCAGCAGTTTTTGGGGACAGTCCTATGGCTACACCTTC.

V usage is TRBV7-2 and J usage is TRBJ2-3; 8 bases fit TRBD2. V dropped 4 bases and J dropped 3; count of bases not matched to a gene: 6. The CDR3 totals 15 residues. Germline assignment: CDR1 SGHTA and CDR2 FQGNSA. The CDR3 DNA follows: TGTGCCAGCAGCTCACGGGGGGGGACGACAGATACGCAGTATTTT. Encoded protein: CASSSRGGTTDTQYF.

This clonotype was counted many times. The V gene is TRBV12-3 or TRBV12-4, the J gene TRBJ1-1; D gene uncertain. The germline V and J ends were trimmed by 3 bases and 2 bases, with 10 bases remaining between them. The CDR3 covers 14 residues. The chain's CDR3 is CASSLRQSNTEAFF. The CDR3 DNA reads as TGTGCCAGCAGTTTGAGGCAATCAAACACTGAAGCTTTCTTT.

There are many counts of this clonotype. V is TRBV12-3 or TRBV12-4 and J is TRBJ1-1, with D tentatively TRBD1 (6 bases). Trimming left V 5 bases short and J 1 base short, with 14 bases between. The CDR3 extends over 15 amino acids. The CDR3 here is CASSPGGGKNTEAFF. Written as DNA, the CDR3 is TGTGCCAGCAGTCCAGGAGGGGGAAAGAACACTGAAGCTTTCTTT.

Many counts were recorded for this clonotype. The V gene is TRBV20-1, the J gene TRBJ1-1, with D possibly matching TRBD1 (5 bases). Germline V gene data show CDR1 as DFQATT and CDR2 as SNEGSKA (reference sequence). The CDR3 has 14 amino acids. The germline V and J ends were trimmed by 6 bases and 6 bases, with 20 bases remaining between them. The CDR3 reads CSAPLASRGAEAFF. The CDR3 coding sequence is TGCAGTGCCCCCTTGGCGTCTAGGGGAGCTGAAGCTTTCTTT.

V and J are TRBV6-5 and TRBJ1-2, with TRBD1 matching over 10 bases. After removal of 2 bases from V and 2 bases from J, the junction contained 11 bases not matched to a gene. The CDR3 runs to 18 residues. Germline V gives CDR1 MNHEY, CDR2 SVGAGI. This chain's CDR3 is CASSYAGTGDLWNYGYTF. CDR3 DNA: TGTGCCAGCAGTTACGCCGGGACAGGGGACCTGTGGAACTATGGCTACACCTTC.

The V gene is TRBV5-6, the J gene TRBJ1-2; D uncertain. Deletions cut 3 bases from V and 6 bases from J, with 12 bases between. This CDR3 is 13 amino acids long. CDR1 is SGHDT, CDR2 YYEEEE, per germline. Here the CDR3 DNA reads TGTGCCAGCAGCTCAGCGAAGGTCGATGGCTACACCTTC. Encoded protein: CASSSAKVDGYTF.

The gene calls are TRBV4-3 and TRBJ1-6, with a tentative D call TRBD1 (5 bases). V lost 5 bases, J lost 10 bases, and 15 bases lay in between. The length of the CDR3 is 14 residues. Germline V gives CDR1 LGHNA, CDR2 YSLEER. CDR3 nucleotides: TGCGCCAGCAGCTCGCAGGGTTCGGCCTCACCCCTCCACTTT. Translating it yields CASSSQGSASPLHF.

This clonotype showed up just a few times. This sequence joins TRBV9 and TRBJ1-2, with D tentatively TRBD1 (6 bases). Germline CDR1 and CDR2: SGDLS and YYNGEE. CDR3 length: 15 amino acids. Trimming stripped 0 bases from V and 4 bases from J, with 13 bases between. The CDR3 coding sequence is TGTGCCAGCAGCGTAGAGGGACATAGAGCCTATGGCTACACCTTC. This sequence encodes CASSVEGHRAYGYTF. Variable domain in full (rest from reference TRBV9 and TRBJ1-2): DSGVTQTPKHLITATGQRVTLRCSPRSGDLSVYWYQQSLDQGLQFLIQYYNGEERAKGNILERFSAQQFPDLHSELNLSSLELGDSALYFCASSVEGHRAYGYTFGSGTRLTVV.

The rearrangement links TRBV27 to TRBJ1-3; 8 bases align to TRBD1. Germline V gives CDR1 MNHEY, CDR2 SMNVEV (reference sequence). This CDR3 is built from 16 residues. V lost 6 bases to trimming and J lost 0 bases; unmatched junction nucleotides: 7. CDR3 protein: CASRPTGAVSGNTIYF. DNA for the CDR3: TGTGCCAGCAGGCCGACAGGGGCAGTCTCTGGAAACACCATATATTTT.

This chain links TRBV28 with TRBJ2-5, with 8 bases fitting TRBD1. J gave up 2 bases and V 2 bases, and 4 bases lay outside the gene matches. The CDR3 length is 15 residues. Looked up from germline, CDR1 is MDHEN and CDR2 is SYDVKM. CDR3 coding DNA: TGTGCCAGCAGTTTACTTGGGACAGGTCAAGAGACCCAGTACTTC. Amino acid sequence: CASSLLGTGQETQYF.

This clonotype was detected only a few times. The V call is TRBV28, the J call TRBJ2-5; D call uncertain. This CDR3 region has 13 residues. The ends were cut back, 5 bases at V and 7 bases at J, with 14 bases in the middle. Germline CDR1 reads MDHEN; CDR2 reads SYDVKM. The CDR3 coding sequence is TGTGCCAGCAGTCCCCACGACGTGAGGACCCAGTACTTC. It yields the protein CASSPHDVRTQYF.

This chain connects TRBV4-2 to TRBJ1-1; no clear D. Germline V gives CDR1 LGHNA, CDR2 YNFKEQ. This CDR3 has 15 amino acids. Trimming took 0 bases from V and 6 from J, leaving 14 bases between them. The CDR3 spells CASSQDLNPYSEAFF. CDR3 in DNA: TGTGCCAGCAGCCAAGATCTTAACCCTTACTCTGAAGCTTTCTTT.

The chain combines TRBV11-2 with TRBJ2-1; 12 nucleotides agree with TRBD2. The V gene end was trimmed by 5 bases and the J gene end by 8 bases; junction bases not matched to a gene: 10. Germline V gene data show CDR1 as SGHAT and CDR2 as FQNNGV. This CDR3 contains 16 residues. The CDR3 sequence is CASSRLAGGRGDEQFF. The CDR3 bases are TGTGCCAGCAGCCGTCTAGCGGGGGGGCGAGGGGATGAGCAGTTCTTC.